The 22 T cell receptor beta chains in this list originate from one sample, sequenced in a study of vaccination effects on CD4 cells after COVID-19 (dated by TCRdb to 2022 to 2024). After about 9 days of culture, CD4+ T cells were isolated with the EasySep CD4+ T cell isolation kit. The library was made by the immunoSEQ multiplex PCR assay. In TCRdb, the immuneACCESS table is reduced to in-frame sequences with V and J assigned. These tables do not hold every clone; where another copy was compared, an unresolved V gene accounts for under half, and the others remain unexplained. Here the sample has around 70,000 clones; about 74% occur a single time. Clones ranked in the top ten supply about 1.9% of the sample. Antigens for these TCRs are unknown. Material: CD4+ T cells from PBMCs cultured without peptide, obtained before COVID-19 vaccination. All receptors come from a human donor who received a COVID-19 vaccine.

This chain uses TRBV2 with TRBJ2-5, with TRBD2 identical over 8 bases. This CDR3 spans 15 amino acids. The junction had 5 bases not matched to a gene; V was cut back by 5 bases and J by 0 bases. Per germline, CDR1 SNHLY and CDR2 FYNNEI. The CDR3 here is CASSSEAGDQETQYF. In DNA, the CDR3 is TGTGCCAGCAGTTCCGAAGCGGGGGACCAAGAGACCCAGTACTTC.

The chain joins TRBV7-9 to TRBJ2-5; 9 nucleotides match TRBD2. Germline values: CDR1 SEHNR, CDR2 FQNEAQ (reference sequence). V was clipped by 5 bases and J by 2 bases; unmatched bases: 12. There are 17 residues in the CDR3. The CDR3 loop is CASSPLSSGALQETQYF. The CDR3, as DNA: TGTGCCAGCAGCCCTCTATCTAGCGGGGCCTTACAAGAGACCCAGTACTTC.

The gene calls are TRBV5-1 and TRBJ1-2, with 7 positions matching TRBD1. CDR3 size: 15 residues. Germline trimming cut 1 base from V and 3 bases from J; bases unmatched to any gene: 6. From germline, CDR1 is SGHRS and CDR2 YFSETQ. The CDR3 here is CASSLRQGDDYGYTF. The CDR3 nucleotides read TGCGCCAGCAGCTTGAGGCAGGGGGACGACTATGGCTACACCTTC. The full variable domain, in which reference TRBV5-1 and TRBJ1-2 provide the parts outside the CDR3, is KAGVTQTPRYLIKTRGQQVTLSCSPISGHRSVSWYQQTPGQGLQFLFEYFSETQRNKGNFPGRFSGRQFSNSRSEMNVSTLELGDSALYLCASSLRQGDDYGYTFGSGTRLTVV.

The chain couples TRBV6-5 to TRBJ1-6; 7 bases are shared with TRBD1. V was clipped by 6 bases and J by 2 bases; unmatched bases: 4. This CDR3 has 15 amino acids. Germline CDR1 and CDR2: MNHEY and SVGAGI. CDR3 sequence: CASSRQGAYNSPLHF. In DNA, the CDR3 is TGTGCCAGCAGCCGCCAGGGGGCCTATAATTCACCCCTCCACTTT.

The CDR3 DNA sequence: TGCGCCAGCGGACGGACCCAGGGGGGCAATGAGCAGTTCTTC. This sequence encodes CASGRTQGGNEQFF. The gene calls are TRBV10-2 and TRBJ2-1; D is possibly TRBD1 (7 bases). The CDR3 is 14 residues long. Deletions cut 8 bases from V and 6 bases from J, with 17 bases between. The germline V gene has CDR1 WSHSY and CDR2 SAAADI.

This chain uses TRBV7-2 with TRBJ1-2; 7 nucleotides agree with TRBD1. V gave up 7 bases and J gave up 7 bases; unmatched junction bases: 15. Per germline, CDR1 SGHTA and CDR2 FQGNSA. The CDR3 loop spans 15 amino acids. The CDR3 coding sequence is TGTGCCAGCACCTCTCTGGGCAGGGGGACGAGTGGCTACACCTTC. It encodes CASTSLGRGTSGYTF.

CDR3 residues: CASSPRGTGLNSGANVLTF. CDR3 DNA sequence: TGTGCCAGTAGTCCACGGGGGACAGGACTTAACTCTGGGGCCAACGTCCTGACTTTC. The chain links TRBV19 to TRBJ2-6, with 8 nucleotides matching TRBD1. The germline gives CDR1 LNHDA, CDR2 SQIVND (reference sequence). Trimming removed 5 bases from V and 0 bases from J; junction bases left unmatched: 12. The CDR3 spans 19 residues.

As regards this clone: The same CDR3 also results from other DNA sequences found in this sample. The chain carries TRBV29-1 and TRBJ2-3, with unresolved D. This CDR3 is 12 amino acids long. The germline V gene encodes CDR1 SQVTM and CDR2 ANQGSEA. V dropped 3 bases and J dropped 1 base, with 5 bases sitting between them. CDR3 sequence: CSVDSGTDTQYF. CDR3 sequence (DNA): TGCAGCGTTGATTCGGGCACAGATACGCAGTATTTT.

The V and J genes are TRBV18 and TRBJ2-3, with a tentative D call TRBD2 (6 bases). Trimming took 3 bases from V and 1 from J, leaving 11 bases between them. Germline V gene sequence: CDR1 KGHSH, CDR2 LQKENI. The CDR3 spans 15 residues. Written as DNA, the CDR3 is TGTGCCAGCTCACCCGGAGGGCTTGGCACAGATACGCAGTATTTT. Residues: CASSPGGLGTDTQYF.

This clone was detected a few times. The CDR3 DNA reads as TGTGCCAGCAGCCAACGACTAGTTTCATCGCAGAATGAGCAGTTCTTC. Translating gives CASSQRLVSSQNEQFF. The chain uses TRBV7-3 and TRBJ2-1; possible D gene TRBD2, 6 bases. The CDR3 sequence is 16 residues long. The germline CDR1 and CDR2 sequences are SGHTA and FQGTGA. Trimming left V 5 bases short and J 7 bases short, with 21 bases between.

The rearrangement joins TRBV5-4 to TRBJ2-2; D may correspond to TRBD1 or TRBD2 (5 bases each). Trimming removed 5 bases at V and 0 bases at J, with 17 bases between. Germline-derived CDR1 and CDR2 are SGHNT and YYREEE (reference sequence). This CDR3 has 17 residues. The CDR3, as DNA: TGTGCCAGCAGTCCCGGGGTTGGCAGGGCGAACACCGGGGAGCTGTTTTTT. Encoded protein: CASSPGVGRANTGELFF.

V usage is TRBV7-9 and J usage is TRBJ2-5, with D possibly being TRBD2 (7 bases). The germline CDR1 and CDR2 sequences are SEHNR and FQNEAQ (reference sequence). The CDR3 totals 14 residues. The V and J ends lost 5 bases and 5 bases respectively, with 15 bases between them. This CDR3 reads CASSKKQGGETQYF. The CDR3 nucleotides read TGTGCCAGCAGCAAAAAACAGGGAGGGGAGACCCAGTACTTC.

The genes are TRBV4-3 and TRBJ1-1; D not certain. The V end was cut by 1 base, the J end by 2 bases, with 14 bases between. The CDR3 runs to 16 residues. CDR1 is LGHNA and CDR2 is YSLEER in the germline V gene. This chain's CDR3 is CASSQGSAGFNTEAFF. The CDR3 DNA is TGCGCCAGCAGCCAAGGGTCAGCAGGCTTTAACACTGAAGCTTTCTTT.

The V gene is TRBV9, the J gene TRBJ1-1; TRBD1 matches 8 bases. The CDR3 length is 16 residues. The V segment lost 0 bases and the J segment 3 bases; nucleotides outside the gene matches: 7. CDR1 SGDLS and CDR2 YYNGEE come from the germline V gene. In nucleotides, the CDR3 is TGTGCCAGCAGCGTAGGGGCAGGGGGCGCGGACACTGAAGCTTTCTTT. Its translation is CASSVGAGGADTEAFF. Looking up the rest from reference TRBV9 and TRBJ1-1 gives the full variable domain: DSGVTQTPKHLITATGQRVTLRCSPRSGDLSVYWYQQSLDQGLQFLIQYYNGEERAKGNILERFSAQQFPDLHSELNLSSLELGDSALYFCASSVGAGGADTEAFFGQGTRLTVV.

This clone was seen more than once but under ten times. The chain employs TRBV7-2 and TRBJ2-2; D is perhaps TRBD1 or TRBD2 (6 bases each). The CDR3 has 16 residues. The V gene lost 1 base and the J gene lost 0 bases, with 9 bases spanning the gap. Germline V gene data show CDR1 as SGHTA and CDR2 as FQGNSA. In nucleotides, the CDR3 is TGTGCCAGCAGCTTAGTAGGGGGGTCGAACACCGGGGAGCTGTTTTTT. It yields the protein CASSLVGGSNTGELFF.

The rearrangement joins TRBV6-2 or TRBV6-3 to TRBJ1-1, with unresolved D. Germline V lookup: CDR1 MNHEY, CDR2 SVGEGT. The CDR3 contains 15 residues. The V end lost 2 bases, the J end lost 1 base, and 11 bases lay between the germline ends. CDR3 amino acids: CASSYGGYRNTEAFF. Here the CDR3 DNA reads TGTGCCAGCAGTTACGGAGGCTACAGGAACACTGAAGCTTTCTTT.

The chain carries TRBV19 and TRBJ1-6; TRBD1 matches at 7 bases. The CDR3 sequence is 14 residues long. Per germline, CDR1 LNHDA and CDR2 SQIVND (reference sequence). Germline trimming cut 6 bases from V and 6 bases from J; bases unmatched to any gene: 5. CDR3 DNA: TGTGCCAGTAGCTCCGGGACAGCTAATTCACCCCTCCACTTT. Translation gives CASSSGTANSPLHF. The full variable domain, in which reference TRBV19 and TRBJ1-6 provide the parts outside the CDR3, is DGGITQSPKYLFRKEGQNVTLSCEQNLNHDAMYWYRQDPGQGLRLIYYSQIVNDFQKGDIAEGYSVSREKKESFPLTVTSAQKNPTAFYLCASSSGTANSPLHFGNGTRLTVT.

This chain joins TRBV5-1 and TRBJ2-1; D unclear. CDR1 and CDR2 (germline): SGHRS, YFSETQ. V lost 0 bases and J 6 bases, leaving 7 bases between the germline ends. CDR3 length: 13 amino acids. The CDR3 nucleotides read TGCGCCAGCAGCTTGGAGGTACTCAATGAGCAGTTCTTC. Translation gives CASSLEVLNEQFF.

The chain carries TRBV10-1 and TRBJ1-1, with TRBD1 matching over 8 bases. Germline loops: CDR1 WNHNN, CDR2 SYGVQD (reference sequence). The CDR3 extends over 13 amino acids. With 9 bases clipped from V and 4 bases from J, the junction kept 7 bases outside the gene matches. CDR3 protein: CASSGGSRTEAFF. The CDR3 nucleotides read TGCGCCAGTTCAGGGGGCTCTCGCACTGAAGCTTTCTTT.

The chain combines TRBV6-4 with TRBJ2-3, with D perhaps given as TRBD1 or TRBD2 (5 bases each). Looked up from germline, CDR1 is MRHNA and CDR2 is SNTAGT. V lost 2 bases to trimming and J lost 2 bases, with 11 bases between them. The CDR3 runs to 15 residues. CDR3 bases: TGTGCCAGCAGTGACATCGCAGGGACCACAGATACGCAGTATTTT. Translated: CASSDIAGTTDTQYF.

This clone was recorded a few times. The chain couples TRBV6-4 to TRBJ1-6; D remains ambiguous. The CDR3 has 13 amino acids. Germline assignment: CDR1 MRHNA and CDR2 SNTAGT. Trimming stripped 5 bases from V and 8 bases from J, with 10 bases between. In DNA form, the CDR3 reads TGTGCCAGCAGTCCGGACGGGGATTCACCCCTCCACTTT. It is translated as CASSPDGDSPLHF.

This clone appeared a few times. The chain carries TRBV2 and TRBJ1-3; the D is unclear. Trimming stripped 1 base from V and 1 base from J, with 5 bases between. This CDR3 has 14 amino acids. Germline loops: CDR1 SNHLY, CDR2 FYNNEI. For the CDR3, the DNA is TGTGCCAGCAGTGAAGTGGGTTCTGGAAACACCATATATTTT. Protein: CASSEVGSGNTIYF.